This T cell receptor beta chain comes out of a study of T cell repertoires in cytomegalovirus infection. The overall study: Evidence of both CMV infection and a matching HLA type came from public TCR beta signatures.

As for this clonotype: Its cognate antigen is unknown.

Study-level findings and limits: HLA-C-restricted CMV clonotypes gave the most frequent clonotype in two of eight donors.

TCRdb independently ran MiXCR on the reads; one entry per CDR3 protein. Here the sample spans 550,000 to 850,000 distinct CDR3 sequences, around a third being singletons. The receptor's source is a human donor in good health (CMV status not recorded). Some clones in this sample may be carry-over from other donors' samples. Sequenced material: cultured PBMCs, taken from culture after CMV antigen stimulation.

The CDR3 DNA reads TGTGCCAGCAGCCCGGGACAGTCCTATTACGAGCAGTACTTC. This sequence encodes CASSPGQSYYEQYF. This chain uses TRBV6-1 with TRBJ2-7, with 7 bases that match TRBD1. The V gene's germline CDR1 is MNHNS and CDR2 SASEGT. This CDR3 is 14 amino acids long. Trimming at V came to 6 bases and at J to 4 bases, leaving 9 bases not matched to a gene.